This T cell receptor (beta chain) was observed in a study of spatial heterogeneity in lung cancer. In the study overall: Every unique TCR and UMI combination, on average, appeared more than ten times in raw reads. Overall study results and limits: Ubiquitous expanded tumor TCRs surfaced in blood more at resection than they did at follow-up.

This clonotype was counted many times. Its cognate antigen is unknown. CDR3 length: 15 amino acids. Germline trimming cut 2 bases from V and 5 bases from J; bases unmatched to any gene: 3. The germline V gene encodes CDR1 MNHEY and CDR2 SVGAGI. Every individual TCR cDNA molecule carried its own unique molecular identifier, which allowed correction of PCR and sequencing errors. Via MiXCR, TCRdb re-called the 5' RACE reads, giving one row per CDR3 protein. The sample consists of 36,000 or so distinct CDR3 sequences, approximately 5.2% of them appearing once. The time point is: sample taken at primary tumor resection. Whole RNA, which was extracted from tumor, nontumor lung tissue or frozen PBMC, was sequenced without any cell sorting. The donor population consisted of about 75 patients with untreated, early-stage non-small cell lung cancer.

This TCR was sampled from a female donor with early-stage non-small cell lung cancer. Here the sequenced sample was PBMCs, taken at surgery. V is TRBV6-5 and J is TRBJ2-3, with 11 bases that match TRBD2. The CDR3 loop is CASSYKGLAGDTQYF. Written as DNA, the CDR3 is TGTGCCAGCAGTTACAAAGGACTAGCGGGAGATACGCAGTATTTT.